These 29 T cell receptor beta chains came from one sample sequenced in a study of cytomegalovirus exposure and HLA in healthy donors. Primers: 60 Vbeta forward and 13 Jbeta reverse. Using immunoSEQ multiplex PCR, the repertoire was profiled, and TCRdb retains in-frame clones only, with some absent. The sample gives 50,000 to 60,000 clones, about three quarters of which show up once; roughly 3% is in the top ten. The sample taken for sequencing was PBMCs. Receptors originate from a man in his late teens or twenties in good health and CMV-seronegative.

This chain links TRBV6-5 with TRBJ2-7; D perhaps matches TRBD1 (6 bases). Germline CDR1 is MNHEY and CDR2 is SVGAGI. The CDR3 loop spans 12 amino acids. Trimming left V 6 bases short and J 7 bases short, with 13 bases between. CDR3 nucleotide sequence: TGTGCCAGCAGGCAGGGGTTGGGAGAGCAGTACTTC. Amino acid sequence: CASRQGLGEQYF.

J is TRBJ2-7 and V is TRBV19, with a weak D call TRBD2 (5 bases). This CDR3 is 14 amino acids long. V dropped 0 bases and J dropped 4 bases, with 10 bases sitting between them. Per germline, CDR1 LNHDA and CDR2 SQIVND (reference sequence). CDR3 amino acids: CASSIDTGTYEQYF. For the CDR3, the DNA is TGTGCCAGTAGTATAGATACGGGAACGTACGAGCAGTACTTC.

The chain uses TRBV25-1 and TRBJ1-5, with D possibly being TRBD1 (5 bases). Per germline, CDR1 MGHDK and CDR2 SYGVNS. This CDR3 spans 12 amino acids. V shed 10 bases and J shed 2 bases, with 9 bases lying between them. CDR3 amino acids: CATQGGNQPQHF. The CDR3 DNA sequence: TGTGCCACTCAAGGGGGCAATCAGCCCCAGCATTTT.

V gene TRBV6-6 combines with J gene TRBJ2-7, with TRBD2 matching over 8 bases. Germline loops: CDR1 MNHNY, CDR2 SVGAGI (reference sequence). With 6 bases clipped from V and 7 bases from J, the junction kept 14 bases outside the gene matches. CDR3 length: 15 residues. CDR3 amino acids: CASSPALAGSREQYF. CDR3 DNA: TGTGCCAGCAGCCCCGCGTTAGCGGGATCGAGGGAGCAGTACTTC.

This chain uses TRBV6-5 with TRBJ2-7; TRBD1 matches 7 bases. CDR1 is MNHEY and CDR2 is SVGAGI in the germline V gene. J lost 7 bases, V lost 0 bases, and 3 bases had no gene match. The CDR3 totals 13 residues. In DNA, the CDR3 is TGTGCCAGCAGTTACTCGACAGGGATGGAGCAGTACTTC. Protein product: CASSYSTGMEQYF.

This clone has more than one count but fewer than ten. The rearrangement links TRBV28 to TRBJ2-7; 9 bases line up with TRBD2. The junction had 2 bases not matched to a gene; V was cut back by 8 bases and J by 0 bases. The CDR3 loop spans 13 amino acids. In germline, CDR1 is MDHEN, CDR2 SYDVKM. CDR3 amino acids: CASVTSGSYEQYF. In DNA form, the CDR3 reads TGTGCCAGCGTGACTAGCGGCTCCTACGAGCAGTACTTC.

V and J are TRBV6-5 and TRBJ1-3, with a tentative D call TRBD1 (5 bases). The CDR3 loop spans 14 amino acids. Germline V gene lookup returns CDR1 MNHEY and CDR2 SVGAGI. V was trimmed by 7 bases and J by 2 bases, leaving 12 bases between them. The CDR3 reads CASKVGGAGNTIYF. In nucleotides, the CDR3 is TGTGCCAGCAAAGTGGGGGGGGCTGGAAACACCATATATTTT.

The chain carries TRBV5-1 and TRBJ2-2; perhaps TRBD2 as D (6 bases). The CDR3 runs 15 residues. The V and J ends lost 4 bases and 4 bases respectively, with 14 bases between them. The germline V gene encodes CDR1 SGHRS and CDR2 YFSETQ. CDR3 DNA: TGCGCCAGCAGCCCCCGACTAGTTAGCACCGGGGAGCTGTTTTTT. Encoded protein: CASSPRLVSTGELFF.

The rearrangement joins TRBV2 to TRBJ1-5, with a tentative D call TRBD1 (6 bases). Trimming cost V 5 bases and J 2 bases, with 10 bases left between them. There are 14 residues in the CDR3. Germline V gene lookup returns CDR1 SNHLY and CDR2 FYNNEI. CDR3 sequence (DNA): TGTGCCAGCAGTAGGACAGTTGGCAATCAGCCCCAGCATTTT. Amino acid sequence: CASSRTVGNQPQHF.

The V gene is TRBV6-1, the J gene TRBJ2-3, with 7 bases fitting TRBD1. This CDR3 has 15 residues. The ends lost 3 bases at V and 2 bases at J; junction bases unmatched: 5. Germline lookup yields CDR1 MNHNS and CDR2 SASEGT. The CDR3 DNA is TGTGCCAGCAGTGAGTACAGGGGCCCCACAGATACGCAGTATTTT. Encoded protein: CASSEYRGPTDTQYF.

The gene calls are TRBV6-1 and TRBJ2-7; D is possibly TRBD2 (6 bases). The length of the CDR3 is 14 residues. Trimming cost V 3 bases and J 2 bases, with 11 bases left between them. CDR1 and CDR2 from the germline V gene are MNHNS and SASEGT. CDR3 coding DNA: TGTGCCAGCAGTGACCTAGCGCAAACCTACGAGCAGTACTTC. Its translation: CASSDLAQTYEQYF.

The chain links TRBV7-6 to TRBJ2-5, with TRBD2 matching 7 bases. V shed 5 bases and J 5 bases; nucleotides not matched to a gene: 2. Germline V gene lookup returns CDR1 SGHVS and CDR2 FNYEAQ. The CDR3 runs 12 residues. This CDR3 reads CASSPAGETQYF. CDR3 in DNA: TGTGCCAGCAGCCCAGCGGGGGAGACCCAGTACTTC.

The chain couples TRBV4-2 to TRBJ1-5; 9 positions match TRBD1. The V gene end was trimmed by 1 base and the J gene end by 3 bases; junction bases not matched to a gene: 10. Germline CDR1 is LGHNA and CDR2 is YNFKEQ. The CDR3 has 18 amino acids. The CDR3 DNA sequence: TGTGCCAGCAGCCAAGGCGATTACAACAGGGGGCCCAATCAGCCCCAGCATTTT. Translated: CASSQGDYNRGPNQPQHF.

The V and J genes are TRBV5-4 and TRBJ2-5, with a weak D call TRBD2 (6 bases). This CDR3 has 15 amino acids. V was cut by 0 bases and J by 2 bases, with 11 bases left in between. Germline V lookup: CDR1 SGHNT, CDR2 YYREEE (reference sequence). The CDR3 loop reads CASSLAKGGQETQYF. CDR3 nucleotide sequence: TGTGCCAGCAGCTTGGCCAAGGGAGGACAAGAGACCCAGTACTTC.

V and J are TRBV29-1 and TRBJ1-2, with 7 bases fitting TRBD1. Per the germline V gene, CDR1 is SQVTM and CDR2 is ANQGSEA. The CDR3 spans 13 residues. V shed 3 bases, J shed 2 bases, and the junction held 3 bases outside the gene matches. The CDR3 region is CSVEAGGNYGYTF. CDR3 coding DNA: TGCAGCGTTGAGGCAGGGGGAAACTATGGCTACACCTTC.

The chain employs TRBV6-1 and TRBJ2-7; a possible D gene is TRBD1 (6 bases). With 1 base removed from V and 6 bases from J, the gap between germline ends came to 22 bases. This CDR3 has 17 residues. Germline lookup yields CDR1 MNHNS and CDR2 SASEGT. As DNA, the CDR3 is TGTGCCAGCAGTGAAGGAATTTGGGGGCAGGGAAACTCCGAGCAGTACTTC. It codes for CASSEGIWGQGNSEQYF.

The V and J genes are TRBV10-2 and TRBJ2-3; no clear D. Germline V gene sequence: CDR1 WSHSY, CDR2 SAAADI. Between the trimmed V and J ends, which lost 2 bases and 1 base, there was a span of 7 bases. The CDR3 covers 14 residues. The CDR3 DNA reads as TGCGCCAGCAGTGAGCTTCTAGGCACAGATACGCAGTATTTT. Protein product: CASSELLGTDTQYF.

This CDR3 reads CASTRGTSGGDEQFF. CDR3 DNA sequence: TGTGCCAGCACCCGCGGGACTAGCGGGGGCGATGAGCAGTTCTTC. V usage is TRBV6-6 and J usage is TRBJ2-1; TRBD2 aligns across 14 bases. The germline V gene has CDR1 MNHNY and CDR2 SVGAGI (reference sequence). The V gene end was trimmed by 7 bases and the J gene end by 8 bases; junction bases not matched to a gene: 7. The CDR3 extends over 15 amino acids.

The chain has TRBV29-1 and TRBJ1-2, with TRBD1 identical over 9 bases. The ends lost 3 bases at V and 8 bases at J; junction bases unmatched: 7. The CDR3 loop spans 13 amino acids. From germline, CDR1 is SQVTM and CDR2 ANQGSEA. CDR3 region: CSVDYGQGKGYTF. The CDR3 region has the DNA TGCAGCGTTGATTACGGACAGGGGAAAGGCTACACCTTC.

CDR3 region: CASSQGVYEKLFF. CDR3 coding DNA: TGTGCCAGTAGCCAGGGGGTTTACGAAAAACTGTTTTTT. The V call is TRBV19, the J call TRBJ1-4; the match to TRBD1 covers 7 bases. Germline values: CDR1 LNHDA, CDR2 SQIVND (reference sequence). The CDR3 is 13 amino acids. V trimming: 6 bases; J trimming: 8 bases; junction bases outside the gene matches: 6.

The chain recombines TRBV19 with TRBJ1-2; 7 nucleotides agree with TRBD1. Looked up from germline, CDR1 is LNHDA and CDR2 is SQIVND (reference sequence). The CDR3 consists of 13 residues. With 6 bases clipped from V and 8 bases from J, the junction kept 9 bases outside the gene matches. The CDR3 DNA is TGTGCCAGTAGCCTCGACAGGGATTGGGGCTACACCTTC. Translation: CASSLDRDWGYTF. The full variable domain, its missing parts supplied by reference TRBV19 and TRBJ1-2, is DGGITQSPKYLFRKEGQNVTLSCEQNLNHDAMYWYRQDPGQGLRLIYYSQIVNDFQKGDIAEGYSVSREKKESFPLTVTSAQKNPTAFYLCASSLDRDWGYTFGSGTRLTVV.

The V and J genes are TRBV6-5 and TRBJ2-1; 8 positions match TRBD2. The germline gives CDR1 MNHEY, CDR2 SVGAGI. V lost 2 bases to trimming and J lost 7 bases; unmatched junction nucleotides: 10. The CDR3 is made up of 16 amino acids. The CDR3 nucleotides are TGTGCCAGCAGTTACGAGACTAGCGCCTTGGGGAATGAGCAGTTCTTC. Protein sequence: CASSYETSALGNEQFF.

Here the CDR3 reads CASRTSSTDTQYF. CDR3 in DNA: TGTGCCAGCCGGACTTCTAGCACAGATACGCAGTATTTT. The V gene is TRBV6-1, the J gene TRBJ2-3, with D perhaps matching TRBD2 (5 bases). Germline V gives CDR1 MNHNS, CDR2 SASEGT. CDR3 length: 13 amino acids. The germline V and J ends were trimmed by 8 bases and 0 bases, with 9 bases remaining between them.

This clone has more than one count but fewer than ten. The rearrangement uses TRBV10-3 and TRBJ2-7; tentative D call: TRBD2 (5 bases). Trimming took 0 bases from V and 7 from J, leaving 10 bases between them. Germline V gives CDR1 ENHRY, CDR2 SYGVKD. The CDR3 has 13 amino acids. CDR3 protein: CAISESPKREQYF. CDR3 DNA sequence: TGTGCCATCAGTGAGTCGCCTAAGCGGGAGCAGTACTTC.

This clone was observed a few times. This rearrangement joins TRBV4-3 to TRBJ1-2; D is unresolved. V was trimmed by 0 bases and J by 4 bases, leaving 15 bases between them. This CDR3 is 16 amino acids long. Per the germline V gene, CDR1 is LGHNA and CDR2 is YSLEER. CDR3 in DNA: TGCGCCAGCAGCCAAGATGATTCACCGGTCGGCTATGGCTACACCTTC. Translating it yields CASSQDDSPVGYGYTF.

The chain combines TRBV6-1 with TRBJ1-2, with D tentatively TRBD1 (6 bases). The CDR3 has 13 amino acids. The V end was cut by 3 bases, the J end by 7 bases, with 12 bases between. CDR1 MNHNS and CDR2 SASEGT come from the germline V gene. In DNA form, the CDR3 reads TGTGCCAGCAGTGATCCAGGGGCAGTTGGCTACACCTTC. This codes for CASSDPGAVGYTF.

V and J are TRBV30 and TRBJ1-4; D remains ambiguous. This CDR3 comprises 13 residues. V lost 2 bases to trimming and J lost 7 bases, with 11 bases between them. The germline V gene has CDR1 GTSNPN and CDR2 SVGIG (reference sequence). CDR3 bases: TGTGCCTGGAGTCCTCGGAGTGGTGAAAAACTGTTTTTT. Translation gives CAWSPRSGEKLFF.

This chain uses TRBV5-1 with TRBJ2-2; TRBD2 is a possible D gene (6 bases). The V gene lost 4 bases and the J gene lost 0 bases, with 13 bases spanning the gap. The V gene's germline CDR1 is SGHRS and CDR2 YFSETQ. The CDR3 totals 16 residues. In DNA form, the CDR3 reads TGCGCCAGCAGCCCCCGACTAGAAACGAACACCGGGGAGCTGTTTTTT. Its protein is CASSPRLETNTGELFF.

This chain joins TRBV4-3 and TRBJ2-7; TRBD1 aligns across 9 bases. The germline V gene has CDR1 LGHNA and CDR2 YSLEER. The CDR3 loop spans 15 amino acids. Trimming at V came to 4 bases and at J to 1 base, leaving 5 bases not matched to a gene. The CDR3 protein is CASSLRQGVSYEQYF. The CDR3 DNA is TGCGCCAGCAGCCTTAGACAGGGGGTTTCCTACGAGCAGTACTTC.